The clone carrying this T cell receptor (beta chain) has a handful of counts. Its specificity is unknown. One entry per CDR3 protein results from TCRdb running MiXCR on the 5' RACE reads. This sample has more than 600,000 distinct CDR3 sequences, with over 15% found just once. This specimen belongs to a study of CD8 T cells in ankylosing spondylitis. Study outcomes and limitations: Eight or nine highly homologous variants formed a TCR beta motif that appeared characteristic of ankylosing spondylitis blood.

CDR1 and CDR2 from the germline V gene are DFQATT and SNEGSKA (reference sequence). Trimming pared 0 bases from V and 12 bases from J, leaving 15 bases between. This CDR3 is 12 amino acids long. This TCR was recovered from a male donor with ankylosing spondylitis. The sequencing input was blood, either unsorted or a sorted T cell fraction (not recorded which). The chain employs TRBV20-1 and TRBJ2-7; D perhaps matches TRBD1 (6 bases). DNA of the CDR3: TGCAGTGCTAGAGATTCAGTGGACAGCCGGTACTTC. As protein: CSARDSVDSRYF.